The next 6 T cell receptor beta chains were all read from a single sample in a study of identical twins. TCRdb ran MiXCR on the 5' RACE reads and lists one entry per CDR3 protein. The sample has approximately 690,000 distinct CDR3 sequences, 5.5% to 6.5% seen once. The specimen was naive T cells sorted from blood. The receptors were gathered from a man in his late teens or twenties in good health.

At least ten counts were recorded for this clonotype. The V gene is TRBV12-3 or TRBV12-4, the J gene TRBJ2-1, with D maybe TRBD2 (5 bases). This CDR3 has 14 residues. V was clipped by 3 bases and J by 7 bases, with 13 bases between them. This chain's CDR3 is CASSFQRQTNEQFF. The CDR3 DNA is TGTGCCAGCAGTTTCCAGCGGCAGACGAATGAGCAGTTCTTC.

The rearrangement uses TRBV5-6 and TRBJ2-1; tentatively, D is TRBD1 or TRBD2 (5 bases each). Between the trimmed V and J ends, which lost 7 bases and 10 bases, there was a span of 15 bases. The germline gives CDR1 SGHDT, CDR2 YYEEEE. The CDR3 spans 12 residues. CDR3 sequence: CASLSVGDEQFF. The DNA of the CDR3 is TGTGCCAGCCTAAGTGTAGGGGACGAGCAGTTCTTC.

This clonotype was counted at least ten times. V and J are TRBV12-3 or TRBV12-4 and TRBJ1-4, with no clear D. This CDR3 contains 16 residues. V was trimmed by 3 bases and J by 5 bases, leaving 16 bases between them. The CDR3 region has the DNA TGTGCCAGCAGTTTGCGTATTGCCGACCGCAATGAAAAACTGTTTTTT. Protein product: CASSLRIADRNEKLFF.

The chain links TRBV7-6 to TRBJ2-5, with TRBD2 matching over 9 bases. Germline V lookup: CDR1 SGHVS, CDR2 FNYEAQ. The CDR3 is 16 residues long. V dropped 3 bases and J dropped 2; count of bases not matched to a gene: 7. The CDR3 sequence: CASSLATSGGQETQYF. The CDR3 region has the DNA TGTGCCAGCAGCTTGGCTACAAGCGGGGGGCAAGAGACCCAGTACTTC.

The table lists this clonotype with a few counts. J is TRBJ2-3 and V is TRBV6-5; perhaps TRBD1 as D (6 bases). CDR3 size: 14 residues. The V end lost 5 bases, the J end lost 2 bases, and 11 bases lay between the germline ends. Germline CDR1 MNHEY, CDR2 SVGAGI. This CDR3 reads CASSNRAPTDTQYF. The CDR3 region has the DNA TGTGCCAGCAGTAACAGGGCTCCCACAGATACGCAGTATTTT.

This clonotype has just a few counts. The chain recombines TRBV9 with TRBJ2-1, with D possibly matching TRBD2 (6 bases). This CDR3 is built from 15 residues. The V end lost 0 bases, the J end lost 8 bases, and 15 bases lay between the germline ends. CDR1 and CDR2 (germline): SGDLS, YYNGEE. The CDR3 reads CASSVEGTPSDEQFF. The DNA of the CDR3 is TGTGCCAGCAGCGTAGAAGGGACTCCTTCTGATGAGCAGTTCTTC.